This entry features one T cell receptor beta chain sequence. Antigen unknown. These data originate in a study of cytomegalovirus exposure and HLA in healthy donors. Regarding the study as a whole: The authors later found TCR association rates varying by HLA locus, with DRB1 most and HLA-C fewest. V- and J-gene trimming in TCR beta was tied to a missense DCLRE1C variant by an analysis performed later. As confirmed in vitro, a few CMV-associated chains were specific for CMV antigens.

The PCR employed 60 Vbeta primers together with 13 Jbeta primers. Sequencing was performed with immunoSEQ multiplex PCR; in TCRdb, only in-frame clones are kept and a portion is missing. Here the sample spans fewer than 100,000 clones, roughly 80% being singletons. Healthy bone marrow donors made up the cohort. CDR1 is MDHEN, CDR2 SYDVKM, per germline. V was shortened by 7 bases and J by 1 base, with 17 bases between the two germline ends. The CDR3 totals 15 residues. V is TRBV28 and J is TRBJ2-7, with D possibly matching TRBD2 (5 bases). The source is a man aged 55-75 years in good health and CMV-seropositive. Specimen: PBMCs. The CDR3 sequence: CASTRDGRTSYEQYF. The DNA of the CDR3 is TGTGCCAGCACCCGAGACGGCAGGACTTCCTACGAGCAGTACTTC.